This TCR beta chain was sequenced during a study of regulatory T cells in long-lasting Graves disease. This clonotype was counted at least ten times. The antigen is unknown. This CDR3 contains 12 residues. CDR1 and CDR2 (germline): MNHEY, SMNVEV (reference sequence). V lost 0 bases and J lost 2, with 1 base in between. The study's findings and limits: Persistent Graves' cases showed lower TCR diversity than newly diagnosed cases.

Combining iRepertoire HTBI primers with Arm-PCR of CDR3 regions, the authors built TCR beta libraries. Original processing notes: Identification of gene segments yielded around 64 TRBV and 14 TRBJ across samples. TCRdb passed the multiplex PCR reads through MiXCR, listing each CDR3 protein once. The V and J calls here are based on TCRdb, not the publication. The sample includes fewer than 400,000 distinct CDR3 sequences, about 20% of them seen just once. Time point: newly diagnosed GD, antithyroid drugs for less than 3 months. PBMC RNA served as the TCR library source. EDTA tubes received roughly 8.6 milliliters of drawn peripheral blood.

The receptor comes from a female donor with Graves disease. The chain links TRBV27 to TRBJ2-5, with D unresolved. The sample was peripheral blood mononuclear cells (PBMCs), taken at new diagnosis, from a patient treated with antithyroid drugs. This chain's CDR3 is CASSLSQETQYF. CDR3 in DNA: TGTGCCAGCAGTTTATCGCAAGAGACCCAGTACTTC.